This TCR beta chain stems from a study of OX40 agonist ivuxolimab in advanced cancers. Across the study: Mean age around 60 years, range roughly 23 to 79; just over 80% male. Prior therapy, whether anti-PD-1, anti-PD-L1 or anti-CTLA-4, was allowed, and 40% had some. Study conclusions and caveats: At 0.1 to 3.0 mg/kg and by week 6, CD4+ and CD8+ T cells in the blood had expanded clonally.

The CDR3 length is 15 residues. The ends lost 4 bases at V and 6 bases at J; junction bases unmatched: 9. Germline V CDR1 and CDR2: SGHDT, YYEEEE. About this clone itself: Its matching antigen is unknown.

Profiling relied on immunoSEQ multiplex PCR, and the TCRdb table lists in-frame clones only, not all of them. The table includes around 83,000 clones, 75% to 95% detected once. The chain uses TRBV5-6 and TRBJ1-2; 10 bases line up with TRBD1. This receptor was taken from an adult with an advanced solid tumor such as melanoma, head and neck, liver or kidney cancer. The sequenced sample was CD4+ or CD8+ T cells sorted from blood, obtained in a trial of the OX40 agonist ivuxolimab. DNA of the CDR3: TGTGCCAGCAGCGGGGACAGGGGTCTGACTCATGGCTACACCTTC. It yields the protein CASSGDRGLTHGYTF.